This entry concerns a single T cell receptor beta chain. It lacks a known antigen. Per-base qualities were not stored, and no clone one base away is much larger. The same CDR3 also results from other DNA sequences found in this sample. The germline V and J ends show losses of 9 bases and 4 bases respectively, and no gene match explains 11 bases of the junction. Measured from the cysteine to the phenylalanine, the CDR3 is 15 residues long. Kept here is only the CDR3 DNA, which spans 45 bases and is read in frame from base 1. Taken from the germline V gene (reference sequence), the CDR1 and CDR2 loops are MNHEY and SMNVEV. In total, fewer than 750 healthy bone marrow donors made up the cohort. Cohort members were all nominally healthy when sampled, although unrecorded immune exposures were likely present. The donor tested CMV seropositive, placing the donor among the 310 or so seropositive members of the cohort. A peripheral blood sample was collected from each donor, and TCR beta sequencing was performed on peripheral blood mononuclear cells. Genomic DNA was extracted from the blood cell samples with the Qiagen DNeasy Blood Extraction Kit.

The entry originates in a study of cytomegalovirus exposure and HLA in healthy donors (dated by TCRdb to 2015 to 2018). General notes on the study: In an earlier analysis of fewer than 750 of the donors, about 260 Gb of sequence data and 95 million to 130 million unique TCR beta sequences from 150 million to 200 million T cells were reported. The number of donors typed differed by locus, with about 629-630 for A, B, C, DRB1 and DQB1, over 500 for DQA1, 600 to 610 for DPA1, and some 440 for DPB1. An earlier analysis of nearly 600 of the donors applied high-throughput TCR beta sequencing to assess whether each TCR beta V gene segment acted as functional or pseudogenic. High-throughput TCR immunosequencing, statistical association of individual TCRs with disease status, and machine learning were combined to predict cytomegalovirus infection status. A later genetic analysis took genome-wide SNP genotypes for about three fifths of the roughly 700 donors and used that subset as a discovery cohort. In addition to the first cohort of about 650 subjects, a separate validation cohort of about 120 different subjects was used. Donor age, sex, ethnicity and CMV serostatus were compiled together with the repertoire data. Rather than using new phenotypic data, the later analysis identified candidate immune exposures from TCR beta sequences and from how often those sequences occurred across donors. Among some 400 genotyped donors of the cohort, an average of around 240,000 unique TCR beta nucleotide sequences was sequenced per donor, of which 15% to 20% were non-productive. About five DR-DQ haplotypes were treated as single units for association and clustering because of strong linkage in the cohort. The study aimed to test whether cataloging public T cell receptors could reveal signatures of past pathogen exposure. To study patterns of TCR occurrence, a later analysis re-analyzed previously published TCR beta repertoires from several hundred donors and added high-resolution HLA genotyping. Around 320 gigabases of sequencing data and tens of millions of unique TCR sequences were included in an early release covering around 600 HLA-typed donors. Every repertoire in the discovery cohort had been generated on one and the same sequencing platform. Of the 398 genotyped donors, 65% to 90% were placed in the genetic ancestry cluster associated with self-reported Caucasian donors. The T cell repertoires of about 700 subjects were profiled by immunosequencing and related to cytomegalovirus serostatus. Class I and class II HLA loci were covered by the typing at four-digit resolution.

Receptor libraries were prepared by the immunoSEQ multiplex PCR assay. A mixture of 60 forward primers for TCR Vbeta segments and 13 reverse primers for TCR Jbeta segments was used in the multiplex PCR. The CDR3 region of rearranged TCR beta genes was amplified from genomic DNA by a multiplex PCR assay. Amplified TCR beta libraries were sequenced as 87-base-pair reads on the Illumina HiSeq System. Processing in the source paper ran as follows. Across the 700 or so repertoires, a later analysis counted tens of millions of unique TCR beta chains, around 11 million of which were shared by at least two donors. Raw reads were error-corrected and collapsed into unique sequences by a nearest-neighbor algorithm in which closely related sequences were merged to remove PCR and sequencing errors. CDR3 sequences were aligned to IMGT reference sequences to assign V, D and J gene segments. For a sequence to be retained, a match of at least six nucleotides to both a V gene segment and a J gene segment was required. Rearrangements were called productive when the CDR3 lacked stop codons and stayed in frame with V and J; all others were non-productive. CDR3 was defined according to IMGT convention as the region running from the second conserved V-encoded cysteine to the conserved J-encoded phenylalanine. In an earlier analysis of 500 to 650 of the donors, sequences lacking an unambiguous match to a single V gene segment were excluded. In an earlier analysis of a few hundred of the donors, a V segment was called functional when productive rearrangements were above 56.7%, and segregating when the standard deviation between donors exceeded 5%. A statistical classification framework was built to diagnose cytomegalovirus status from the catalog of TCR beta chain sequences. V and J gene assignment, in a later analysis, came from comparing TCR nucleotide sequences with IMGT/GENE-DB human TR gene sequences. The TCRdist pipeline was used in a later analysis to assign CDR3 sequences and most-parsimonious VDJ recombination scenarios. In a later analysis, every TCR beta chain was defined by the combination of its CDR3 amino acid sequence and its V-gene family, and reads without a unique V-gene family were dropped. In a later analysis, 450 to 600 highly shared, low-generation-probability nucleotide sequences were removed to address suspected cross-contamination and a sequencing artifact. For each public chain, a later analysis derived a clonal expansion index from normalized ranks of inferred template counts within each repertoire. Generation probabilities in a later analysis came from a VDJ recombination model fitted to out-of-frame rearrangements, and those results were checked against IGoR. In a later analysis, TCR-TCR, TCR-HLA and TCR-CMV co-occurrence was scored with hypergeometric tests, and a repertoire-size bias correction was applied to TCR pairs. To estimate false discovery rates, a later analysis permuted the HLA or CMV assignments 20 times. In a later analysis, co-occurring TCRs were grouped using DBSCAN, with TCRdist sequence similarity added in when clustering inside HLA-allele-positive subsets. For co-occurrence clustering, repertoires with fewer than 30,000 or more than 120,000 public chains were excluded, along with five repertoires with anomalous nucleotide sharing. What TCRdb holds here is the immuneACCESS table cut down to in-frame rearrangements. Part of the clones is not present; checked against another copy, under half of the missing clones reflect an unresolved V gene, and the others are unexplained. The V and J calls and the clone size are those of that table, but D and trimming were determined from the DNA. In all, the sample holds 150,000 to 200,000 clones, and more than 60% of those were seen once. In total, the top ten clones hold 3.5% to 4.5% of the sample.

What the research found in general, with its limitations: The only immune exposure information available for the cohort was CMV serostatus. While some public TCRs were present in many individuals, most TCR sequences turned up only very rarely across donors. According to a later analysis, parvovirus B19, influenza, CMV and Epstein-Barr virus appeared linked to several top co-occurrence clusters. The classifier was reported to diagnose cytomegalovirus status with high specificity and sensitivity in both the original cohort and the validation cohort. A further reported finding was that TCR beta sequences accurately predicted the HLA-A and HLA-B alleles for most subjects in the first cohort. In the study, some 160 TCR beta chains were listed as associated with cytomegalovirus. HLA typing was unavailable for some donors at each locus, so association tests used only the typed subset. In a later analysis, HLA-associated TCR beta chains showed more clonal expansion and lower generation probabilities than non-associated chains that were equally common. The sequencing pipeline was judged likely to have produced a cluster of highly shared sequence variants as a technical artifact. According to a later genetic analysis, donors in an Asian-associated ancestry cluster had fewer N-insertions in productive TCRs than the roughly 660-donor mean. In an earlier analysis of more than 450 of the donors, most TCR beta V segments were observed in productive rearrangements about 87% or about 30% of the time, broadly matching IMGT annotations. At a false discovery rate of 0.05, a later analysis linked some 18,000 TCR beta sequences to specific HLA alleles. According to the authors, the approach could potentially be generalized to other disease states and immunological phenotypes. Linkage disequilibrium might explain the correlated functional status among segregating V segments, but an unknown experimental factor could not be excluded. The presence/absence analyses assumed that sequencing depth was roughly uniform across donors, and that assumption may not be true. A later analysis found that most CMV-associated TCR beta chains appeared HLA-restricted, with HLA associations seemingly driven largely by CMV exposure. In a later analysis, the rate of TCR association differed among HLA loci, with DRB1 alleles having the most associated TCRs and HLA-C alleles having the fewest. In vitro tests confirmed that a few of the cytomegalovirus-associated TCR beta chains recognize cytomegalovirus antigens. In this cohort, only TCR beta chains were sequenced, and detectable features were limited by the absence of alpha or paired-chain data. Some IMGT-functional V segments, including TRBV6-2 and TRBV6-3, could not be distinguished by the 87-base-pair reads and were therefore excluded. A later genetic analysis associated a missense DCLRE1C variant with V-gene and J-gene trimming of TCR beta chains, and an independent cohort replicated the association. When HLA alleles, especially DR and DQ, strongly co-occurred, attributing TCR associations to individual alleles was difficult. Over 15 rarely observed V segments, including chromosome 9 orphons, were excluded from the earlier analysis of several hundred of the donors because counts were too low.

The chain is assembled from TRBV27 and TRBJ2-7, with 11 junctional bases fitting TRBD1. The sample was PBMCs. This TCR was sampled from a woman in her sixties in good health and CMV-seropositive. The CDR3 region has the sequence CASRVPGTGGYEQYF. The DNA sequence reads TGTGCCAGTCGCGTCCCCGGGACAGGGGGTTACGAGCAGTACTTC.